The sequence of this TCR beta chain was determined in a study of blood T cell repertoires in COVID-19. Whole-study context: Samples of COVID-19 (acute and convalescent) were obtained from the United States, Italy and Spain.

Germline V gene lookup returns CDR1 SGHRS and CDR2 YFSETQ. Trimming removed 4 bases from V and 1 base from J; junction bases left unmatched: 2. The CDR3 extends over 16 amino acids. In the original processing: Quantification of nucleated cells was approximated via reference gene primer amplification. Some clones are missing from TCRdb's copy, which holds only in-frame ones; the method was immunoSEQ multiplex PCR. The V and J calls and the clone size are those of that table, but D and trimming were determined from the DNA. The sample holds approximately 50,000 clones, more than 80% seen once. This receptor was taken from a man aged 60 to 69 with acute or convalescent COVID-19. This chain links TRBV5-1 with TRBJ2-3, with 14 positions matching TRBD2. Specimen: peripheral blood. The CDR3 here is CASSEGLAGGTDTQYF. CDR3 nucleotide sequence: TGCGCCAGCAGCGAGGGACTAGCGGGAGGCACAGATACGCAGTATTTT.